This T cell receptor (beta chain) appears in the sequencing data of a study of cytomegalovirus exposure and HLA in healthy donors (dated by TCRdb to the late 2010s). About the full investigation: An earlier analysis of approximately 550 of the donors reported roughly 300 Gb of sequence data and approximately 110 million unique TCR beta sequences from 150 million to 200 million T cells. In addition to the first cohort of approximately 650 subjects, a separate validation cohort of approximately 130 different subjects was used. All discovery cohort repertoires had been generated on a single sequencing platform. The study combined high-throughput TCR immunosequencing, statistical association of individual TCRs with disease status, and machine learning to predict cytomegalovirus infection status. Using immunosequencing, the study profiled T cell repertoires from 666 subjects and related those repertoires to cytomegalovirus serostatus. Of the 398 genotyped donors, around 81% fell in the genetic ancestry cluster associated with self-reported Caucasian donors. A later analysis re-analyzed previously published TCR beta repertoires from 600 to 850 donors and added high-resolution HLA genotyping to study TCR occurrence patterns. The aim of the study was to test whether cataloging public T cell receptors could identify signatures of past pathogen exposure. Class I and class II HLA loci were covered by the typing at four-digit resolution. Donor age, sex, ethnicity and CMV serostatus were compiled alongside the repertoire data. On average, 235,054 unique TCR beta nucleotide sequences were sequenced per donor among about 400 genotyped donors of the cohort, with roughly 18% of those sequences being non-productive. Several DR-DQ haplotypes were treated as single units for association and clustering because of strong linkage in the cohort. Typing coverage varied by locus: roughly 629-640 donors for A, B, C, DRB1 and DQB1; roughly 500 for DQA1; about 600 for DPA1; approximately 490 for DPB1. A later genetic analysis took genome-wide SNP genotypes for about three fifths of the roughly 700 donors and used that subset as a discovery cohort. An earlier analysis of approximately 630 of the donors applied high-throughput TCR beta sequencing to assess whether each TCR beta V gene segment acted as functional or pseudogenic. Rather than using new phenotypic data, the later analysis identified candidate immune exposures from TCR beta sequences and from how often those sequences occurred across donors. Around 300 gigabases of sequencing data and 80 million or so unique TCR sequences were included in an early release covering about 620 HLA-typed donors.

This clone was picked up one time. Its antigen has not been determined. Nothing much larger sits one base from this clone, and base qualities are not available. Germline trimming: 4 bases from V, 7 bases from J; junction bases outside gene matches: 11. The germline V gene provides CDR1 MNHEY and CDR2 SVGAGI. The CDR3 goes from the cysteine to the phenylalanine over 15 residues. Only CDR3 DNA is held: 45 bases, read in frame from base 1. Libraries came from the immunoSEQ multiplex PCR assay. A mixture of 60 forward primers for TCR Vbeta segments and 13 reverse primers for TCR Jbeta segments was used in the multiplex PCR. Amplification of the CDR3 region of rearranged TCR beta genes was performed with a multiplex PCR assay on genomic DNA. The amplified TCR beta libraries were sequenced on the Illumina HiSeq System as 87-base-pair reads. The authors processed their data as follows. Across the 670 or so repertoires, a later analysis counted approximately 83 million unique TCR beta chains, roughly 11 million of which were shared by at least two donors. Raw reads were error-corrected and collapsed into unique sequences with a nearest-neighbor algorithm that merged closely related sequences to remove PCR and sequencing errors. To assign V, D and J gene segments, CDR3 sequences were aligned to IMGT reference sequences. For a sequence to be retained, a match of at least six nucleotides to both a V gene segment and a J gene segment was required. A rearrangement counted as productive if the CDR3 had no stop codons and remained in frame with V and J, and every other rearrangement counted as non-productive. Following IMGT convention, CDR3 was defined as the stretch from the second conserved V-encoded cysteine to the conserved J-encoded phenylalanine. The earlier analysis of roughly 590 of the donors excluded any sequence lacking an unambiguous match to a single V gene segment. In an earlier analysis of 450 to 750 of the donors, a V segment was called functional when productive rearrangements were above 56.7%, and segregating when the standard deviation between donors exceeded 5%. A statistical classification framework was built for diagnosing cytomegalovirus status from the catalog of TCR beta chain sequences. In a later analysis, TCR nucleotide sequences were compared against IMGT/GENE-DB human TR gene sequences so that V and J genes could be assigned. A later analysis assigned CDR3 sequences and most-parsimonious VDJ recombination scenarios with the TCRdist pipeline. A later analysis defined each TCR beta chain by its CDR3 amino acid sequence plus V-gene family, and excluded reads lacking a unique V-gene family. As a way to deal with suspected cross-contamination and a sequencing artifact, a later analysis dropped 640 or so nucleotide sequences that were highly shared and had low generation probability. In a later analysis, a clonal expansion index for each public chain was calculated from normalized within-repertoire ranks of inferred template counts. Generation probabilities in a later analysis came from a VDJ recombination model fitted to out-of-frame rearrangements, and those results were checked against IGoR. In a later analysis, TCR-TCR, TCR-HLA and TCR-CMV co-occurrence was scored with hypergeometric tests, and a repertoire-size bias correction was applied to TCR pairs. In a later analysis, false discovery rates were estimated by permuting HLA or CMV assignments 20 times. In a later analysis, co-occurring TCRs were grouped using DBSCAN, with TCRdist sequence similarity added in when clustering inside HLA-allele-positive subsets. Repertoires with fewer than 30,000 or more than 120,000 public chains were left out of co-occurrence clustering, as were several repertoires with anomalous nucleotide sharing. Imported from immuneACCESS, the table was reduced by TCRdb to in-frame sequences with V and J called. These copies leave out some clones; in studies compared against another copy, an unresolved V gene accounts for under half, and the cause of the remainder is not known. The DNA was the basis for D and trimming; V, J and clone size are from that table. Within this sample are approximately 110,000 clones, with around 84% of them counted one time only. Jointly, the top ten make up roughly 20% of the sample.

The cohort comprised around 690 healthy bone marrow donors. At the time of sampling, all cohort members were nominally healthy, though unrecorded immune exposures were likely present. The donor tested CMV seropositive and was one of the 289 seropositive cohort members. A peripheral blood sample was collected from each donor, and TCR beta sequencing was performed on peripheral blood mononuclear cells. Genomic DNA extraction from the blood cell samples was performed with the Qiagen DNeasy Blood Extraction Kit. General study outcomes and caveats: A later analysis reported that several top co-occurrence clusters appeared linked to parvovirus B19, influenza, CMV and Epstein-Barr virus. In a later analysis, HLA-associated TCR beta chains were found to be more clonally expanded and to have lower generation probabilities than equally common non-associated chains. HLA typing was unavailable for some donors at each locus, so association tests used only the typed subset. Only TCR beta chains were sequenced in this cohort, and the absence of alpha or paired-chain data limited detectable features. An earlier analysis of approximately 530 of the donors showed that most TCR beta V segments appeared in productive rearrangements either about 90% or about 30% of the time, which broadly matched IMGT annotations. Roughly uniform sequencing depth across donors was assumed in presence/absence analyses, although this assumption may not hold. The authors suggested that the approach could potentially be extended to other disease states and immunological phenotypes. When HLA alleles, especially DR and DQ, strongly co-occurred, attributing TCR associations to individual alleles was difficult. Linkage disequilibrium might explain the correlated functional status among segregating V segments, but an unknown experimental factor could not be excluded. CMV serostatus was the only immune exposure information available for the cohort. Because counts were too low, 15 to 20 rarely observed V segments, including chromosome 9 orphons, were excluded from the earlier analysis of under 650 of the donors. A group of highly shared sequence variants was considered likely to be a technical artifact of the sequencing pipeline. In the study, 150 to 200 TCR beta chains were listed as associated with cytomegalovirus. A later analysis associated 16,951 TCR beta sequences with specific HLA alleles at a false discovery rate of 0.05. In a later analysis, most CMV-associated TCR beta chains were found to appear HLA-restricted, with HLA associations seemingly driven largely by CMV exposure. In a later analysis, TCR association rates were found to vary across HLA loci, with the most associated TCRs seen for DRB1 alleles and the fewest for HLA-C alleles. Some IMGT-functional V segments, including TRBV6-2 and TRBV6-3, could not be distinguished by the 87-base-pair reads and were therefore excluded. A further reported finding was that TCR beta sequences accurately predicted the HLA-A and HLA-B alleles for most subjects in the first cohort. Three of the identified cytomegalovirus-associated TCR beta chains were confirmed in vitro to be specific for cytomegalovirus antigens. A later genetic analysis associated a missense DCLRE1C variant with V-gene and J-gene trimming of TCR beta chains, and an independent cohort replicated the association. The classifier was reported to diagnose cytomegalovirus status with high specificity and sensitivity in both the original and validation cohorts. According to a later genetic analysis, donors in an Asian-associated ancestry cluster had fewer N-insertions in productive TCRs than the approximately 700-donor mean. While some public TCRs were present in many individuals, most TCR sequences turned up only very rarely across donors.

The sequence is built from TRBV6-5 and TRBJ1-2, and 8 junctional nucleotides match TRBD1. The origin of this receptor is a man aged 25-45 years in good health and CMV-seropositive. The sequenced material came from PBMCs. The nucleotide sequence is given as TGTGCCAGCAGTTTACCACCGGGACAGGATGCTGGCTACACCTTC. This is translated as CASSLPPGQDAGYTF.